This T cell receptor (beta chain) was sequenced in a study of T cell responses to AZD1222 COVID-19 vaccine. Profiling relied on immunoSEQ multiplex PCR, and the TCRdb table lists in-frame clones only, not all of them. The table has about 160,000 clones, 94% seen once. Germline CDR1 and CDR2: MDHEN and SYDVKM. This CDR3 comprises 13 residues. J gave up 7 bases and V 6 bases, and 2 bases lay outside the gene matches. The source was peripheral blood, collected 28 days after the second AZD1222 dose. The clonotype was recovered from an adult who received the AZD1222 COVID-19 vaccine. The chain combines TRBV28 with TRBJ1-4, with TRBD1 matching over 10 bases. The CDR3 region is CASSRDRGEKLFF. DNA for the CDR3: TGTGCCAGCAGCCGGGACAGGGGTGAAAAACTGTTTTTT.